The 8 T cell receptor beta chains below all came from one sample that was sequenced in a study of CD8 T cells in ankylosing spondylitis. TCRdb re-called the 5' RACE reads through MiXCR, storing one row per CDR3 protein. The sample yields roughly 450,000 distinct CDR3 sequences, about 24% seen once. The antigens of these receptors remain unknown. General observations from the study: Among TCR beta sequences, a motif of eight highly homologous variants appeared characteristic of ankylosing spondylitis blood.

The sequenced sample was blood, either unsorted or a sorted T cell fraction (not recorded which). The source of these receptors is a male donor with ankylosing spondylitis.

The J gene is TRBJ2-5, the V gene TRBV7-9; D might be TRBD1 (5 bases). The germline V gene has CDR1 SEHNR and CDR2 FQNEAQ (reference sequence). The ends were cut back, 1 base at V and 4 bases at J, with 16 bases in the middle. The CDR3 totals 16 residues. Here the CDR3 reads CASSLEGVHLGETQYF. Written as DNA, the CDR3 is TGTGCCAGCAGCTTAGAAGGGGTGCACTTAGGAGAGACCCAGTACTTC.

The rearrangement links TRBV5-1 to TRBJ2-5; TRBD1 matches at 7 bases. Germline V gene lookup returns CDR1 SGHRS and CDR2 YFSETQ. Germline trimming cut 0 bases from V and 5 bases from J; bases unmatched to any gene: 7. This CDR3 is 15 amino acids long. The CDR3 DNA sequence: TGCGCCAGCAGCTTGGCCGCAGGGGGAGCCGAGACCCAGTACTTC. This encodes CASSLAAGGAETQYF.

This chain connects TRBV19 to TRBJ2-3; D is unclear. Germline-derived CDR1 and CDR2 are LNHDA and SQIVND (reference sequence). The germline V and J ends were trimmed by 4 bases and 2 bases, with 13 bases remaining between them. This CDR3 is 15 amino acids long. CDR3 amino acids: CASSTLVLLTDTQYF. In DNA, the CDR3 is TGTGCCAGTAGTACCCTAGTACTCCTCACAGATACGCAGTATTTT.

The chain uses TRBV28 and TRBJ1-1; 7 positions agree with TRBD1. V trimming: 2 bases; J trimming: 7 bases; junction bases outside the gene matches: 7. CDR3 length: 14 residues. The germline V gene has CDR1 MDHEN and CDR2 SYDVKM. The CDR3 spells CASSLGQGGGEAFF. The CDR3 bases are TGTGCCAGCAGTTTAGGCCAGGGGGGGGGTGAAGCTTTCTTT.

The chain links TRBV3-1 to TRBJ1-1, with D perhaps TRBD1 (5 bases). V lost 4 bases and J lost 7, with 10 bases in between. The V gene's germline CDR1 is LGHDT and CDR2 YNNKEL (reference sequence). This CDR3 contains 12 residues. The CDR3 reads CASSRRGYEAFF. CDR3 nucleotide sequence: TGTGCCAGCAGCCGGCGGGGGTATGAAGCTTTCTTT.

This clonotype was seen only a few times. The chain has TRBV27 and TRBJ2-3; D is uncertain. The CDR3 extends over 14 amino acids. Germline V gene sequence: CDR1 MNHEY, CDR2 SMNVEV (reference sequence). Trimming removed 5 bases from V and 0 bases from J, with 9 bases in between. The CDR3 DNA is TGTGCCAGCAGTGGCGAGGCTAGCACAGATACGCAGTATTTT. This codes for CASSGEASTDTQYF.

CDR3 residues: CASSPELRVGYTF. The CDR3 DNA is TGTGCCAGCAGCCCGGAACTTCGAGTTGGCTACACCTTC. V and J are TRBV7-2 and TRBJ1-2, with unresolved D. CDR1 and CDR2 from the germline V gene are SGHTA and FQGNSA. This CDR3 spans 13 amino acids. Trimming left V 5 bases short and J 7 bases short, with 14 bases between.

This clonotype has only a few counts. The chain uses TRBV24-1 and TRBJ2-1; weak D call: TRBD2 (5 bases). V gave up 2 bases and J gave up 6 bases, with 16 bases separating them. The CDR3 runs to 16 residues. Germline values: CDR1 KGHDR, CDR2 SFDVKD. CDR3 sequence: CATSDSGGGLFNEQFF. For the CDR3, the DNA is TGTGCCACCAGTGATTCCGGAGGAGGTCTTTTCAATGAGCAGTTCTTC.